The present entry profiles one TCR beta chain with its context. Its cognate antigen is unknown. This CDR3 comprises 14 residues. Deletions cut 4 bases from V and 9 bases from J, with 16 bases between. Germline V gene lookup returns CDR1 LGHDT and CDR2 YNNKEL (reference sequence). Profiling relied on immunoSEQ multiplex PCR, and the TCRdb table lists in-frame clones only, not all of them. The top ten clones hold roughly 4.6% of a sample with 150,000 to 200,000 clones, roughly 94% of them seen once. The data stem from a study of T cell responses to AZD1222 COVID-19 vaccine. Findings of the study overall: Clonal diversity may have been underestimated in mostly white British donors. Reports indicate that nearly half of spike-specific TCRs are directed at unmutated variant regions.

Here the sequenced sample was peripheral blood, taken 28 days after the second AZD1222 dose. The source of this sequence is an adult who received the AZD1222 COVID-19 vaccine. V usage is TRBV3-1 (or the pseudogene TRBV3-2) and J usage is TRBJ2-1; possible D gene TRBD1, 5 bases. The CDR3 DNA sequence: TGTGCCAGCAGCCCCAACGCAGGGTTGGGTGAGCAGTTCTTC. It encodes CASSPNAGLGEQFF.